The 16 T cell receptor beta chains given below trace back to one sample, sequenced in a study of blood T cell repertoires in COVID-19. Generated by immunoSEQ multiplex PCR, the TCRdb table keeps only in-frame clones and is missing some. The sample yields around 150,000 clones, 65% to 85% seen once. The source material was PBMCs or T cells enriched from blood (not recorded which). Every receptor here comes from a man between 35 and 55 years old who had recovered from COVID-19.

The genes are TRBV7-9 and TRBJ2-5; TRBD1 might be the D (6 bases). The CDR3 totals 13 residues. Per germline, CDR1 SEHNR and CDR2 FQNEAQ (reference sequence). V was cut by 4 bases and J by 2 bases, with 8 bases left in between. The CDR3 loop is CASSWTEQETQYF. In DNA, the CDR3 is TGTGCCAGCAGCTGGACAGAGCAAGAGACCCAGTACTTC. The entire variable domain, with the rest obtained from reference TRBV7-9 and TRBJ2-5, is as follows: DTGVSQNPRHKITKRGQNVTFRCDPISEHNRLYWYRQTLGQGPEFLTYFQNEAQLEKSRLLSDRFSAERPKGSFSTLEIQRTEQGDSAMYLCASSWTEQETQYFGPGTRLLVL.

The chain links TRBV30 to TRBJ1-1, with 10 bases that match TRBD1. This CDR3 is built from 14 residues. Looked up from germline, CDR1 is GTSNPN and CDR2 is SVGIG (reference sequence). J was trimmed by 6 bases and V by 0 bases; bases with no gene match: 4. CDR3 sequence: CAWSVGDRGAEAFF. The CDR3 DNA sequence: TGTGCCTGGAGTGTTGGGGACAGGGGTGCTGAAGCTTTCTTT. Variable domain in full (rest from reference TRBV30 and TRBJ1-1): SQTIHQWPATLVQPVGSPLSLECTVEGTSNPNLYWYRQAAGRGLQLLFYSVGIGQISSEVPQNLSASRPQDRQFILSSKKLLLSDSGFYLCAWSVGDRGAEAFFGQGTRLTVV.

The CDR3 DNA sequence: TGTGCCAGCCACGAACAACTGGGGGCTACCCAGTACTTC. It translates to CASHEQLGATQYF. The chain combines TRBV11-2 with TRBJ2-5; the D gene is possibly TRBD1 (6 bases). V was pared by 8 bases and J by 8 bases, with 18 bases between. Germline values: CDR1 SGHAT, CDR2 FQNNGV. The CDR3 is 13 residues long.

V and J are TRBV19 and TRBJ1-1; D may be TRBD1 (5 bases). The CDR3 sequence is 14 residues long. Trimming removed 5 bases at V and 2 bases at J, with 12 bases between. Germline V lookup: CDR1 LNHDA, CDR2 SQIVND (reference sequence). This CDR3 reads CASSLQDLNTEAFF. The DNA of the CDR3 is TGTGCCAGTAGTTTACAGGATCTTAACACTGAAGCTTTCTTT.

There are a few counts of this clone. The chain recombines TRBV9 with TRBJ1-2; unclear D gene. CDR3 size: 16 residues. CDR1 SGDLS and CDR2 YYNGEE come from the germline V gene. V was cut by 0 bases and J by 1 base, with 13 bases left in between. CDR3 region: CASSVDLRPVNYGYTF. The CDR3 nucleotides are TGTGCCAGCAGCGTAGATCTCAGGCCCGTTAACTATGGCTACACCTTC.

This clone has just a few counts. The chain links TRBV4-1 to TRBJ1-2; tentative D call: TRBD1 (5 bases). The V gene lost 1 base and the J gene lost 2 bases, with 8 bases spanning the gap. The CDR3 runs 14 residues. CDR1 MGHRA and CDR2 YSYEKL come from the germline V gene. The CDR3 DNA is TGCGCCAGCAGCCAAGCTGCAGGGAACTATGGCTACACCTTC. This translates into CASSQAAGNYGYTF.

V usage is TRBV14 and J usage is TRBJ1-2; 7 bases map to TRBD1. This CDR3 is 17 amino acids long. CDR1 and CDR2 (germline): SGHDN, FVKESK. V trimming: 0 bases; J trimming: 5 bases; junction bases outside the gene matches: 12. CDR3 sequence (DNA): TGTGCCAGCAGCCAAGACTTCAAGACAGGGACCCTTTATGGCTACACCTTC. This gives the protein CASSQDFKTGTLYGYTF.

CDR3 amino acids: CASSPTPGTSAHNEQFF. The CDR3 nucleotides are TGTGCCAGCTCACCCACCCCCGGGACTAGCGCCCACAATGAGCAGTTCTTC. The rearrangement uses TRBV18 and TRBJ2-1; 10 bases map to TRBD2. The CDR3 is made up of 17 amino acids. Trimming at V came to 3 bases and at J to 5 bases, leaving 10 bases not matched to a gene. Germline V gives CDR1 KGHSH, CDR2 LQKENI.

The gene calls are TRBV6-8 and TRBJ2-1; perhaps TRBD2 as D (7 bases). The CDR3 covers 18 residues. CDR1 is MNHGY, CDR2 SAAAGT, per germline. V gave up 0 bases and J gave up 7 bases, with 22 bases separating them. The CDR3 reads CASSYSGVPRGAGNEQFF. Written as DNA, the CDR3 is TGTGCCAGCAGTTACTCAGGTGTCCCCCGGGGGGCGGGGAATGAGCAGTTCTTC.

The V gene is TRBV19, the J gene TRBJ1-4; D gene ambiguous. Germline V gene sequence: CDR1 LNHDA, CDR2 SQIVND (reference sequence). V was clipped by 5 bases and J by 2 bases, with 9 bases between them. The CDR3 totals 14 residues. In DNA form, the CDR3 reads TGTGCCAGTAGTGGCACGTTTACTAATGAAAAACTGTTTTTT. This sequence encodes CASSGTFTNEKLFF. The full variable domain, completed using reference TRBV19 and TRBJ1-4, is DGGITQSPKYLFRKEGQNVTLSCEQNLNHDAMYWYRQDPGQGLRLIYYSQIVNDFQKGDIAEGYSVSREKKESFPLTVTSAQKNPTAFYLCASSGTFTNEKLFFGSGTQLSVL.

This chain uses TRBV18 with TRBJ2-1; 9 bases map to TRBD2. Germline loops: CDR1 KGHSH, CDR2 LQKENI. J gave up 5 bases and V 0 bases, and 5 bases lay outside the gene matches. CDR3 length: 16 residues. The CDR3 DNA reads TGTGCCAGCTCACCACCGGGCGGGGGGGCGCACAATGAGCAGTTCTTC. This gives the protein CASSPPGGGAHNEQFF.

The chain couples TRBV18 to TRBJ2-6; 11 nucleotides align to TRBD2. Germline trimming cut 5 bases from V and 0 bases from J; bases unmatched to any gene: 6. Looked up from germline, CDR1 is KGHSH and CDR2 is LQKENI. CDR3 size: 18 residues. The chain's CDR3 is CASSTLAGVTSGANVLTF. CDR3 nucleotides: TGTGCCAGCTCAACACTAGCGGGGGTCACCTCTGGGGCCAACGTCCTGACTTTC. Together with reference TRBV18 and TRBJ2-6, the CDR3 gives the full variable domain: NAGVMQNPRHLVRRRGQEARLRCSPMKGHSHVYWYRQLPEEGLKFMVYLQKENIIDESGMPKERFSAEFPKEGPSILRIQQVVRGDSAAYFCASSTLAGVTSGANVLTFGAGSRLTVL.

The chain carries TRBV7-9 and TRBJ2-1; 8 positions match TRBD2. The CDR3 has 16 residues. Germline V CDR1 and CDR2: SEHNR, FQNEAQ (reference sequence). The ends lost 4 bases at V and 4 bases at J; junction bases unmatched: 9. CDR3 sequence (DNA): TGTGCCAGCAGCTCGCTCTCGGGGGGGCGGTACAATGAGCAGTTCTTC. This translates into CASSSLSGGRYNEQFF.

The CDR3 loop is CASSSTQTENTEAFF. CDR3 sequence (DNA): TGTGCCAGCAGCTCCACACAGACAGAGAACACTGAAGCTTTCTTT. The chain is built from TRBV5-4 and TRBJ1-1; maybe TRBD1 (5 bases). The length of the CDR3 is 15 residues. Germline V gene sequence: CDR1 SGHNT, CDR2 YYREEE (reference sequence). Trimming took off 3 bases at V and 1 base at J, with 13 bases between the two ends.

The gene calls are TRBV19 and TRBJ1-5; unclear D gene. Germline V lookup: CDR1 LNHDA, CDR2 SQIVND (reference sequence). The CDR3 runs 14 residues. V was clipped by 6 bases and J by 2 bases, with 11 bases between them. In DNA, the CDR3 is TGTGCCAGTAGGCCGACTGAACGCAATCAGCCCCAGCATTTT. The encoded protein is CASRPTERNQPQHF. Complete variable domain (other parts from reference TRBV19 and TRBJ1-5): DGGITQSPKYLFRKEGQNVTLSCEQNLNHDAMYWYRQDPGQGLRLIYYSQIVNDFQKGDIAEGYSVSREKKESFPLTVTSAQKNPTAFYLCASRPTERNQPQHFGDGTRLSIL.

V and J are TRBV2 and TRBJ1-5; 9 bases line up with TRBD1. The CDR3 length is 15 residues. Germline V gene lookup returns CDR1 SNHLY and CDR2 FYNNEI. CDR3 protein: CATRQGGGSNQPQHF. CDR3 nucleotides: TGTGCGACCCGACAGGGGGGAGGTAGCAATCAGCCCCAGCATTTT.